The 9 T cell receptor beta chains below come from one sample, sequenced in a study of cytomegalovirus exposure and HLA in healthy donors (dated by TCRdb to about 2017). Library preparation employed the immunoSEQ multiplex PCR assay. For the multiplex PCR, a mixture combining 60 forward primers for TCR Vbeta segments and 13 reverse primers for TCR Jbeta segments was used. TCRdb provides this immuneACCESS table in a form limited to in-frame rearrangements. Some clones are lacking; in checked studies, under half of them reflect an unresolved V gene, and why the rest are absent is not known. The sample profile shows over 100,000 clones; around 63% of them were found once. The top ten clonotypes cover approximately 9.1% of the sample. What was sequenced was PBMCs. Receptor source: a man aged 40-49 years in good health and CMV-seropositive.

This chain connects TRBV10-2 to TRBJ1-2; TRBD1 matches at 8 bases. This CDR3 has 14 amino acids. Germline V gene lookup returns CDR1 WSHSY and CDR2 SAAADI. With 6 bases clipped from V and 8 bases from J, the junction kept 11 bases outside the gene matches. The CDR3 coding sequence is TGCGCCAGCAGAGAATGGACAGGGTTCGGAGGCTACACCTTC. Translation: CASREWTGFGGYTF.

The V and J genes are TRBV19 and TRBJ1-6; maybe TRBD1 (5 bases). This CDR3 is built from 15 residues. CDR1 and CDR2 (germline): LNHDA, SQIVND (reference sequence). Trimming took 6 bases from V and 8 from J, leaving 17 bases between them. The chain's CDR3 is CASRKKTVGDSPLHF. The CDR3, as DNA: TGTGCCAGTAGAAAGAAGACAGTCGGAGATTCACCCCTCCACTTT.

The chain joins TRBV5-4 to TRBJ1-6, with 10 bases identical to TRBD1. The CDR3 covers 16 residues. Losses at the gene ends were 2 bases for V and 9 bases for J; bases not matched to a gene: 8. From germline, CDR1 is SGHNT and CDR2 YYREEE (reference sequence). CDR3 loop: CASSLNRGQGTSPLHF. In DNA form, the CDR3 reads TGTGCCAGCAGCTTAAACAGGGGACAGGGGACTTCACCCCTCCACTTT. The whole variable domain, remainder taken from reference TRBV5-4 and TRBJ1-6, is ETGVTQSPTHLIKTRGQQVTLRCSSQSGHNTVSWYQQALGQGPQFIFQYYREEENGRGNFPPRFSGLQFPNYSSELNVNALELDDSALYLCASSLNRGQGTSPLHFGNGTRLTVT.

The CDR3 spells CASSLGQGGGYTF. CDR3 sequence (DNA): TGTGCCAGCAGCCTCGGACAGGGAGGCGGCTACACCTTC. The chain is built from TRBV6-5 and TRBJ1-2; 8 nucleotides match TRBD1. From germline, CDR1 is MNHEY and CDR2 SVGAGI. Germline trimming cut 6 bases from V and 8 bases from J; bases unmatched to any gene: 8. The CDR3 consists of 13 residues.

This sequence joins TRBV7-9 and TRBJ1-1; D remains unclear. CDR1 and CDR2 (germline): SEHNR, FQNEAQ (reference sequence). Between the trimmed V and J ends, which lost 2 bases and 0 bases, there was a span of 7 bases. CDR3 length: 14 residues. The CDR3 sequence: CASSLNILNTEAFF. DNA for the CDR3: TGTGCCAGCAGCTTAAACATTTTGAACACTGAAGCTTTCTTT.

V and J are TRBV10-3 and TRBJ1-5, with 9 bases lining up with TRBD1. The germline V gene has CDR1 ENHRY and CDR2 SYGVKD. This CDR3 is built from 17 residues. Germline trimming cut 2 bases from V and 1 base from J; bases unmatched to any gene: 6. For the CDR3, the DNA is TGTGCCATCAGTGAGACAGGGGGCGCGGGAAGCAATCAGCCCCAGCATTTT. Protein: CAISETGGAGSNQPQHF.

This clone was detected a few times. This rearrangement joins TRBV29-1 to TRBJ2-2; no firm D call. This CDR3 contains 14 residues. Per germline, CDR1 SQVTM and CDR2 ANQGSEA. Trimming shortened V by 3 bases and J by 0 bases, and 8 bases separated the two germline ends. Written as DNA, the CDR3 is TGCAGCGTTGAGGAGTCAGCGAACACCGGGGAGCTGTTTTTT. Protein: CSVEESANTGELFF.

V is TRBV28 and J is TRBJ2-1; 8 positions agree with TRBD1. Trimming took 4 bases from V and 15 from J; bases not matched to a gene: 5. The germline V gene has CDR1 MDHEN and CDR2 SYDVKM. The CDR3 spans 11 residues. CDR3 sequence (DNA): TGTGCCAGCAGTTCGACCAGGGGGCGGTTCTTC. It specifies CASSSTRGRFF.

There are a few counts of this clone. The same CDR3 also results from other DNA sequences found in this sample. V usage is TRBV5-1 and J usage is TRBJ2-7; D unclear. There are 12 residues in the CDR3. With 0 bases removed from V and 4 bases from J, the gap between germline ends came to 5 bases. Per the germline V gene, CDR1 is SGHRS and CDR2 is YFSETQ. The CDR3 spells CASSLGAYEQYF. In DNA, the CDR3 is TGCGCCAGCAGCTTGGGGGCTTACGAGCAGTACTTC. Variable domain in full (rest from reference TRBV5-1 and TRBJ2-7): KAGVTQTPRYLIKTRGQQVTLSCSPISGHRSVSWYQQTPGQGLQFLFEYFSETQRNKGNFPGRFSGRQFSNSRSEMNVSTLELGDSALYLCASSLGAYEQYFGPGTRLTVT.